The 31 T cell receptor beta chains presented below share a single source sample, sequenced in a study of cytomegalovirus exposure and HLA in healthy donors. The PCR used 60 Vbeta and 13 Jbeta primers. TCRdb's table, derived via immunoSEQ multiplex PCR, lists solely in-frame clones and lacks some. Of over 150,000 clones listed, 80% are singletons. Sequencing was carried out using PBMCs. These receptors all stem from a young man in good health and CMV-seropositive.

The rearrangement joins TRBV6-8 to TRBJ2-2; possibly TRBD1 for D (5 bases). CDR1 MNHGY and CDR2 SAAAGT come from the germline V gene. Trimming took 2 bases from V and 4 from J, leaving 20 bases between them. CDR3 length: 18 amino acids. Here the CDR3 reads CASSYLPRGGVSTGELFF. CDR3 in DNA: TGTGCCAGCAGTTACCTGCCTAGGGGCGGAGTTAGCACCGGGGAGCTGTTTTTT.

The rearrangement uses TRBV5-4 and TRBJ2-5, with a possible D match to TRBD1 (8 bases). V was pared by 4 bases and J by 1 base, with 17 bases between. The CDR3 totals 16 residues. Germline CDR1 reads SGHNT; CDR2 reads YYREEE (reference sequence). For the CDR3, the DNA is TGTGCCAGCAGCCCGAGGACAGGGAGGGGCCAAGAGACCCAGTACTTC. As protein: CASSPRTGRGQETQYF. The whole variable domain, filled in from reference TRBV5-4 and TRBJ2-5, reads ETGVTQSPTHLIKTRGQQVTLRCSSQSGHNTVSWYQQALGQGPQFIFQYYREEENGRGNFPPRFSGLQFPNYSSELNVNALELDDSALYLCASSPRTGRGQETQYFGPGTRLLVL.

V gene TRBV5-1 combines with J gene TRBJ2-1, with D maybe TRBD2 (5 bases). The V end lost 1 base, the J end lost 5 bases, and 16 bases lay between the germline ends. Germline values: CDR1 SGHRS, CDR2 YFSETQ. This CDR3 is 16 amino acids long. For the CDR3, the DNA is TGCGCCAGCAGCTTGATGAGGAGCGGAGTTAACAATGAGCAGTTCTTC. Its protein product is CASSLMRSGVNNEQFF.

This clone was seen more than once but under ten times. Other DNA variants within this sample encode the same CDR3. This chain joins TRBV15 and TRBJ2-2, with a weak D call TRBD2 (6 bases). Germline V CDR1 and CDR2: LNHNV, YYDKDF (reference sequence). The CDR3 is made up of 16 amino acids. Trimming stripped 3 bases from V and 0 bases from J, with 11 bases between. The CDR3 DNA is TGTGCCACCAGCAGGGTGGAGGGTCCGAACACCGGGGAGCTGTTTTTT. Translating gives CATSRVEGPNTGELFF.

The chain is built from TRBV4-3 and TRBJ2-5, with 8 nucleotides matching TRBD1. Gene TRBJ2-7 matches the end of the DNA better, so the J call may be wrong. In germline, CDR1 is LGHNA, CDR2 YSLEER. The CDR3 covers 15 residues. The CDR3 spells CASSQVFRGQAEQYF. Here the CDR3 DNA reads TGCGCCAGCAGCCAAGTTTTCAGGGGGCAGGCCGAGCAGTACTTC.

The CDR3 DNA reads TGTGCCAGCAAGGGGACTAGCGGTTACAATGAGCAGTTCTTC. Protein product: CASKGTSGYNEQFF. The chain uses TRBV2 and TRBJ2-1; 11 nucleotides match TRBD2. Germline-derived CDR1 and CDR2 are SNHLY and FYNNEI. The CDR3 length is 14 residues. The J segment lost 4 bases and the V segment lost 7 bases, leaving 3 bases of the junction unmatched.

The chain couples TRBV7-9 to TRBJ2-1; D call uncertain. Germline CDR1 and CDR2: SEHNR and FQNEAQ (reference sequence). This CDR3 region has 12 residues. Trimming removed 5 bases at V and 8 bases at J, with 10 bases between. CDR3 coding DNA: TGTGCCAGCAGCCCCCCCCGGGATGAGCAGTTCTTC. This sequence encodes CASSPPRDEQFF. Variable domain in full (rest from reference TRBV7-9 and TRBJ2-1): DTGVSQNPRHKITKRGQNVTFRCDPISEHNRLYWYRQTLGQGPEFLTYFQNEAQLEKSRLLSDRFSAERPKGSFSTLEIQRTEQGDSAMYLCASSPPRDEQFFGPGTRLTVL.

This rearrangement joins TRBV7-2 to TRBJ1-1; maybe TRBD1 (5 bases). In germline, CDR1 is SGHTA, CDR2 FQGNSA. The V end lost 2 bases, the J end lost 1 base, and 8 bases lay between the germline ends. This CDR3 has 14 amino acids. CDR3 sequence reads: CASSLRQRNTEAFF. The CDR3 nucleotides read TGTGCCAGCAGCTTAAGACAGCGGAACACTGAAGCTTTCTTT.

This chain connects TRBV4-3 to TRBJ1-3; TRBD1 matches 11 bases. Germline trimming cut 3 bases from V and 4 bases from J; bases unmatched to any gene: 5. The CDR3 contains 16 residues. Germline CDR1 reads LGHNA; CDR2 reads YSLEER. CDR3 DNA: TGCGCCAGCAGCCAGTACAGGACAGGGGGCGGAAACACCATATATTTT. This gives the protein CASSQYRTGGGNTIYF.

Here the CDR3 reads CASSPWTGLIYEQYF. The CDR3 DNA reads as TGCGCCAGCAGCCCTTGGACAGGTCTGATCTACGAGCAGTACTTC. The chain has TRBV5-1 and TRBJ2-7; 7 bases match TRBD1. The CDR3 spans 15 residues. J was trimmed by 3 bases and V by 4 bases; bases with no gene match: 10. CDR1 is SGHRS, CDR2 YFSETQ, per germline.

The CDR3 DNA reads as TGTGCCAGCAGCTTAGACGGGAACTCCTACGAGCAGTACTTC. This encodes CASSLDGNSYEQYF. This chain connects TRBV7-9 to TRBJ2-7, with D tentatively TRBD2 (5 bases). Germline CDR1 reads SEHNR; CDR2 reads FQNEAQ (reference sequence). V was shortened by 1 base and J by 0 bases, with 7 bases between the two germline ends. This CDR3 is 14 amino acids long.

The V and J genes are TRBV11-3 and TRBJ2-7, with a possible D match to TRBD2 (5 bases). Germline assignment: CDR1 SGHNT and CDR2 YENEEA. V lost 5 bases, J lost 5 bases, and 16 bases lay in between. The CDR3 extends over 14 amino acids. CDR3 bases: TGTGCCAGCAGCACCCGGACGGGATCGAACGAGCAGTACTTC. The encoded protein is CASSTRTGSNEQYF.

The chain is built from TRBV27 and TRBJ1-5; 7 bases match TRBD1. CDR1 and CDR2 from the germline V gene are MNHEY and SMNVEV (reference sequence). The CDR3 sequence is 15 residues long. The V segment lost 6 bases and the J segment 1 base; nucleotides outside the gene matches: 6. CDR3 DNA: TGTGCCAGCAGAATACAGGGGTTGAGCAATCAGCCCCAGCATTTT. Its protein product is CASRIQGLSNQPQHF.

The chain has TRBV7-9 and TRBJ1-4; 10 nucleotides match TRBD1. CDR3 length: 14 residues. CDR1 SEHNR and CDR2 FQNEAQ come from the germline V gene (reference sequence). V lost 5 bases to trimming and J lost 4 bases; unmatched junction nucleotides: 1. The CDR3 sequence: CASSRTGGNEKLFF. The DNA for the CDR3 is TGTGCCAGCAGCCGGACAGGGGGTAATGAAAAACTGTTTTTT. Complete variable domain (other parts from reference TRBV7-9 and TRBJ1-4): DTGVSQNPRHKITKRGQNVTFRCDPISEHNRLYWYRQTLGQGPEFLTYFQNEAQLEKSRLLSDRFSAERPKGSFSTLEIQRTEQGDSAMYLCASSRTGGNEKLFFGSGTQLSVL.

CDR3 nucleotides: TGTGCCAGCAGCTTAGCTCCAGACGGGAGGCGCGGCTACACCTTC. Translation: CASSLAPDGRRGYTF. The V call is TRBV7-6, the J call TRBJ1-2; D is unclear. The germline V gene encodes CDR1 SGHVS and CDR2 FNYEAQ. The CDR3 is made up of 15 amino acids. V shed 0 bases and J shed 8 bases, with 16 bases lying between them. The full variable domain, in which reference TRBV7-6 and TRBJ1-2 provide the parts outside the CDR3, is GAGVSQSPRYKVTKRGQDVALRCDPISGHVSLYWYRQALGQGPEFLTYFNYEAQQDKSGLPNDRFSAERPEGSISTLTIQRTEQRDSAMYRCASSLAPDGRRGYTFGSGTRLTVV.

With respect to this clone: A read error may account for a junction end that differs from germline. V is TRBV5-5 and J is TRBJ1-1; 8 bases are a match to TRBD1. Germline-derived CDR1 and CDR2 are SGHKS and YYEKEE (reference sequence). The CDR3 contains 15 residues. CDR3 sequence reads: CASSLGQVLNTEAFF. In nucleotides, the CDR3 is TGTGCCAGCAGTTTGGGACAGGTATTGAACACTGAAGCTTTCTTT.

This chain connects TRBV9 to TRBJ2-6; 7 bases line up with TRBD1. The junction had 8 bases not matched to a gene; V was cut back by 4 bases and J by 4 bases. The CDR3 has 16 residues. CDR1 and CDR2 (germline): SGDLS, YYNGEE. CDR3 amino acids: CASSPEGAPGANVLTF. The CDR3, as DNA: TGTGCCAGCAGCCCAGAGGGGGCGCCCGGGGCCAACGTCCTGACTTTC.

The rearrangement links TRBV19 to TRBJ2-1; 8 bases map to TRBD2. V shed 4 bases and J 7 bases; nucleotides not matched to a gene: 6. The CDR3 totals 14 residues. CDR1 is LNHDA and CDR2 is SQIVND in the germline V gene (reference sequence). The CDR3 protein is CASSREREINEQFF. Written as DNA, the CDR3 is TGTGCCAGTAGTAGGGAGCGGGAGATAAATGAGCAGTTCTTC. Combining the CDR3 with reference TRBV19 and TRBJ2-1 gives the whole variable domain DGGITQSPKYLFRKEGQNVTLSCEQNLNHDAMYWYRQDPGQGLRLIYYSQIVNDFQKGDIAEGYSVSREKKESFPLTVTSAQKNPTAFYLCASSREREINEQFFGPGTRLTVL.

This clone was seen more than once but under ten times. The chain carries TRBV4-2 and TRBJ2-7; D is perhaps TRBD2 (6 bases). The CDR3 has 17 residues. Germline lookup yields CDR1 LGHNA and CDR2 YNFKEQ. The V end was cut by 0 bases, the J end by 0 bases, with 15 bases between. CDR3 amino acids: CASSQDQRAGLSYEQYF. The DNA for the CDR3 is TGTGCCAGCAGCCAAGATCAAAGGGCGGGACTCTCCTACGAGCAGTACTTC.

The rearrangement links TRBV19 to TRBJ2-1, with D perhaps matching TRBD2 (5 bases). CDR3 size: 13 residues. Per germline, CDR1 LNHDA and CDR2 SQIVND (reference sequence). V shed 6 bases and J shed 0 bases, with 6 bases lying between them. CDR3 sequence (DNA): TGTGCCAGTAGCGCGGGCTCCTACAATGAGCAGTTCTTC. Residues: CASSAGSYNEQFF.

The rearrangement links TRBV29-1 to TRBJ2-3; D is possibly TRBD1 (5 bases). The germline V gene has CDR1 SQVTM and CDR2 ANQGSEA. CDR3 size: 15 residues. V was trimmed by 5 bases and J by 2 bases, leaving 17 bases between them. Here the CDR3 reads CSVQARGLNTDTQYF. In DNA, the CDR3 is TGCAGCGTTCAAGCAAGGGGCCTCAACACAGATACGCAGTATTTT.

The rearrangement joins TRBV11-2 to TRBJ2-1, with D hard to call. CDR3 length equals 15 residues. V was cut by 2 bases and J by 0 bases, with 8 bases left in between. From germline, CDR1 is SGHAT and CDR2 FQNNGV. The CDR3 region has the DNA TGTGCCAGCAGCTTATCTCCTACCTCCTACAATGAGCAGTTCTTC. The encoded protein is CASSLSPTSYNEQFF.

V is TRBV5-4 and J is TRBJ2-1; 8 positions agree with TRBD1. V lost 4 bases, J lost 3 bases, and 15 bases stayed unmatched. There are 18 residues in the CDR3. Germline-derived CDR1 and CDR2 are SGHNT and YYREEE (reference sequence). Here the CDR3 reads CASSQKRTGRLYYNEQFF. The CDR3 DNA follows: TGTGCCAGCAGCCAAAAGAGGACAGGGAGGCTCTACTACAATGAGCAGTTCTTC.

The sample holds one count of this clone. V gene TRBV7-9 combines with J gene TRBJ2-7; D is perhaps TRBD1 (7 bases). CDR1 and CDR2 (germline): SEHNR, FQNEAQ (reference sequence). V lost 3 bases, J lost 5 bases, and 11 bases lay in between. The CDR3 extends over 13 amino acids. DNA for the CDR3: TGTGCCAGCAGCTTCGGAGGGGGCAACGAGCAGTACTTC. It specifies CASSFGGGNEQYF.

The chain recombines TRBV10-1 with TRBJ2-7, with a weak D call TRBD2 (6 bases). The germline CDR1 and CDR2 sequences are WNHNN and SYGVQD (reference sequence). The CDR3 is 16 residues long. V lost 0 bases to trimming and J lost 0 bases, with 12 bases between them. The CDR3 protein is CASSESEQRVSYEQYF. The CDR3 bases are TGCGCCAGCAGTGAGTCCGAACAGCGGGTCTCCTACGAGCAGTACTTC.

The count of this clone is one. The chain carries TRBV6-5 and TRBJ1-2; weak D call: TRBD1 (6 bases). Per the germline V gene, CDR1 is MNHEY and CDR2 is SVGAGI. V lost 0 bases, J lost 4 bases, and 12 bases lay in between. This CDR3 contains 15 residues. The CDR3 nucleotides read TGTGCCAGCAGTTACTCGCCACAGGGTGCCTATGGCTACACCTTC. Residues: CASSYSPQGAYGYTF.

The genes are TRBV7-9 and TRBJ1-1, with a tentative D call TRBD1 (6 bases). Germline CDR1 is SEHNR and CDR2 is FQNEAQ (reference sequence). V gave up 1 base and J gave up 3 bases, with 21 bases separating them. This CDR3 spans 18 amino acids. CDR3 region: CASSLGPAGAIDDTEAFF. Written as DNA, the CDR3 is TGTGCCAGCAGCTTAGGGCCCGCAGGGGCAATAGATGACACTGAAGCTTTCTTT.

This rearrangement joins TRBV2 to TRBJ2-2, with a weak D call TRBD1 (5 bases). CDR3 length: 16 amino acids. V lost 5 bases and J 6 bases, leaving 19 bases between the germline ends. CDR1 is SNHLY, CDR2 FYNNEI, per germline. The chain's CDR3 is CASSRLRQLGPGELFF. CDR3 bases: TGTGCCAGCAGTCGGTTAAGACAGTTAGGTCCCGGGGAGCTGTTTTTT.

Notes on this clone: Other DNA variants within this sample encode the same CDR3. The J gene is TRBJ1-5, the V gene TRBV6-1; D remains unclear. Trimming took 0 bases from V and 2 from J, leaving 8 bases between them. Germline CDR1 reads MNHNS; CDR2 reads SASEGT. This CDR3 has 15 residues. CDR3 sequence: CASSEALTGNQPQHF. In DNA form, the CDR3 reads TGTGCCAGCAGTGAAGCCCTTACAGGCAATCAGCCCCAGCATTTT.

In this sample, this clone turned up once. The chain recombines TRBV6-5 with TRBJ1-2, with 7 bases identical to TRBD1. Germline CDR1 reads MNHEY; CDR2 reads SVGAGI. This CDR3 contains 15 residues. The V gene end was trimmed by 5 bases and the J gene end by 2 bases; junction bases not matched to a gene: 8. CDR3 sequence (DNA): TGTGCCAGCAGTCACCAGGGGGGCATGAACTATGGCTACACCTTC. It codes for CASSHQGGMNYGYTF.

The chain has TRBV19 and TRBJ1-5, with no clear D. This CDR3 is built from 19 residues. The germline V gene encodes CDR1 LNHDA and CDR2 SQIVND (reference sequence). V was clipped by 5 bases and J by 2 bases, with 25 bases between them. In DNA form, the CDR3 reads TGTGCCAGTAGTCCCCAGACCCCGGGAGAATATCGGGGCAATCAGCCCCAGCATTTT. It is translated as CASSPQTPGEYRGNQPQHF.